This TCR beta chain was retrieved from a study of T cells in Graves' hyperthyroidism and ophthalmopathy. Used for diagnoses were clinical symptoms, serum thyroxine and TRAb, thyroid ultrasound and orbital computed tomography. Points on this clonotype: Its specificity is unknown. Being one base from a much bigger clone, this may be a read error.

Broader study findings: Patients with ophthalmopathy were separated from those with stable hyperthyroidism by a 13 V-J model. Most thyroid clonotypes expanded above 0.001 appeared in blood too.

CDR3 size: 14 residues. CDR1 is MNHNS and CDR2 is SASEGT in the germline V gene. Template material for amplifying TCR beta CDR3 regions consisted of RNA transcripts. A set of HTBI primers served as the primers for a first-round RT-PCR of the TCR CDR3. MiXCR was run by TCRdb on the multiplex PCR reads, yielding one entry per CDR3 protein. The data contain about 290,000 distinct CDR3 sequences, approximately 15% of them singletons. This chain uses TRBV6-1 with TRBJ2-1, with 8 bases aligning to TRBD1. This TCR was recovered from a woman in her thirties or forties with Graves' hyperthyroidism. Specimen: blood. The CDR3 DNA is TGTGCCAGCAGAACGGACAGGGTAACCAGTGAGCAGCTCTTC. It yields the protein CASRTDRVTSEQLF.